This T cell receptor beta chain derives from a study of OX40 agonist ivuxolimab in advanced cancers. Study-wide background: The drug used for patients, ivuxolimab, was an agonistic anti-OX40 (CD134) antibody. Enrollees could have had prior anti-PD-1, anti-PD-L1 or anti-CTLA-4 therapy, which about 40% had received. Study-level results: Expanded clones tended on average to be more numerous among CD8+ T cells than CD4+. Normalized T-cell clonal expansion was also low in a subset of nonresponders.

Only in-frame clones appear in the TCRdb table, and some are missing; sequencing was by immunoSEQ multiplex PCR. The repertoire includes 45,000 to 70,000 clones, about 90% of them detected once, and approximately 7.2% sits in the top ten. Concerning this clone: Its cognate antigen is unknown.

Trimming removed 0 bases from V and 4 bases from J, with 12 bases in between. In germline, CDR1 is SGHRS, CDR2 YFSETQ. This CDR3 contains 15 residues. The origin of this receptor is an adult with an advanced solid tumor such as melanoma, head and neck, liver or kidney cancer. The chain employs TRBV5-1 and TRBJ2-3, with D possibly matching TRBD1 (5 bases). The material sequenced was CD4+ or CD8+ T cells sorted from blood, taken in a trial of the OX40 agonist ivuxolimab. The chain's CDR3 is CASSLVGRVADTQYF. Here the CDR3 DNA reads TGCGCCAGCAGCTTGGTGGGCAGGGTGGCAGATACGCAGTATTTT.